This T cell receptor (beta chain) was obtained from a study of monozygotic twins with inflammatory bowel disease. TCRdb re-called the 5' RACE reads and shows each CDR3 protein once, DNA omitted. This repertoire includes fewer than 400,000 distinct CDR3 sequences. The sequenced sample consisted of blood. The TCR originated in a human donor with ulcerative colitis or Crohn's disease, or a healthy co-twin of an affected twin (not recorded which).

The CDR3 here is CSAPGLGADTQYF. This chain uses TRBV20-1 with TRBJ2-3; with no DNA, the TCRdb D assignment of TRBD2 cannot be verified. The CDR3 contains 13 residues. The germline CDR1 and CDR2 sequences are DFQATT and SNEGSKA (reference sequence).